This TCR beta chain came from a study of OX40 agonist ivuxolimab in advanced cancers. The CDR3 contains 15 residues. V lost 4 bases and J lost 3, with 19 bases in between. The germline V gene has CDR1 SQVTM and CDR2 ANQGSEA. The study, taken as a whole, reports: No antigen was identified for the clonally expanded peripheral T cells.

To note about this clone: Antigen specificity is unknown.

The protocol was immunoSEQ multiplex PCR, while the TCRdb copy is restricted to in-frame clones and leaves out a portion. Of more than 95,000 clones detected, approximately 93% appear once; the ten largest clones hold approximately 0.2%. The J gene is TRBJ2-7, the V gene TRBV29-1; maybe TRBD1 (6 bases). The source of this sequence is an adult with an advanced solid tumor such as melanoma, head and neck, liver or kidney cancer. The specimen comprised CD4+ or CD8+ T cells sorted from blood, sampled in a trial of the OX40 agonist ivuxolimab. The CDR3 sequence: CSVGRYRVGDYEQYF. CDR3 DNA sequence: TGCAGCGTTGGGAGGTACAGGGTAGGGGACTACGAGCAGTACTTC.